This T cell receptor (beta chain) came from a study of T-cell reconstitution after alpha-beta-depleted transplantation in children. CDR3 length equals 15 residues. Trimming at V came to 6 bases and at J to 3 bases, leaving 5 bases not matched to a gene. Germline CDR1 reads MNHNS; CDR2 reads SASEGT. Library preparation (for TCRbeta) was performed with unique molecular identifiers. TCRdb re-derived calls from the PCR reads in MiXCR, one entry per CDR3 protein. The table includes about 610,000 distinct CDR3 sequences, more than 9% detected once. In this sample, this clonotype turned up a few times. Sequenced here: PBMCs from the stem cell graft donor, sampled from the stem cell graft. This chain joins TRBV6-1 and TRBJ2-1; TRBD2 matches 10 bases. This clonotype originated in a human donor who donated a stem cell graft to a child with acute myeloid leukemia. CDR3 region: CASRGLAENYNEQFF. CDR3 sequence (DNA): TGTGCCAGCAGAGGACTAGCGGAAAACTACAATGAGCAGTTCTTC.